A single sample gave rise to the 5 T cell receptor beta chains below, sequenced in a study of T cells in Graves' hyperthyroidism and ophthalmopathy. TCR beta CDR3 region amplification was performed from RNA transcripts. During a first-round RT-PCR of the TCR CDR3, the HTBI primer set was used. TCRdb redid the calling of the multiplex PCR reads with MiXCR, one entry per CDR3 protein. The sample holds around 800,000 distinct CDR3 sequences, more than 30% seen once. The sample comprised blood. These receptors were collected from a young man with Graves' hyperthyroidism.

The V gene is TRBV19, the J gene TRBJ1-5; 9 bases fit TRBD1. Germline V lookup: CDR1 LNHDA, CDR2 SQIVND (reference sequence). The CDR3 is 15 residues long. V lost 8 bases, J lost 4 bases, and 9 bases stayed unmatched. DNA for the CDR3: TGTGCCAGTTCGAGGGGGACAGGGAGGAATCAGCCCCAGCATTTT. Protein: CASSRGTGRNQPQHF. The full variable domain, completed using reference TRBV19 and TRBJ1-5, is DGGITQSPKYLFRKEGQNVTLSCEQNLNHDAMYWYRQDPGQGLRLIYYSQIVNDFQKGDIAEGYSVSREKKESFPLTVTSAQKNPTAFYLCASSRGTGRNQPQHFGDGTRLSIL.

The chain links TRBV6-1 to TRBJ2-5; 7 bases are a match to TRBD2. The CDR3 is made up of 14 amino acids. CDR1 and CDR2 from the germline V gene are MNHNS and SASEGT. J lost 1 base, V lost 10 bases, and 9 bases had no gene match. The CDR3 DNA reads TGTGCCATCTTTTGGGGGGGGGGCCAAGAGACCCAGTACTTC. Amino acid sequence: CAIFWGGGQETQYF.

In this sample, this clonotype turned up once. Germline and junction disagree at one end, which may indicate a read error. This chain links TRBV7-3 with TRBJ1-2; possibly TRBD1 for D (6 bases). The germline CDR1 and CDR2 sequences are SGHTA and FQGTGA. The CDR3 consists of 16 residues. The CDR3 loop reads CASSQVAQGPYYGYTF. CDR3 in DNA: TGCGCCAGCAGCCAAGTTGCCCAGGGGCCTTACTATGGCTACACCTTC.

V and J are TRBV11-2 and TRBJ2-7; no clear D. This CDR3 is built from 15 residues. The germline gives CDR1 SGHAT, CDR2 FQNNGV. Between the trimmed V and J ends, which lost 5 bases and 1 base, there was a span of 15 bases. In DNA form, the CDR3 reads TGTGCCAGCAGCCCAACCTCGTCCAGTTCCTACGAGCAGTACTTC. This sequence encodes CASSPTSSSSYEQYF.

This clonotype was seen a few times. The rearrangement uses TRBV27 and TRBJ2-7, with a tentative D call TRBD1 (6 bases). Trimming shortened V by 5 bases and J by 3 bases, and 11 bases separated the two germline ends. CDR1 is MNHEY, CDR2 SMNVEV, per germline (reference sequence). This CDR3 comprises 13 residues. The CDR3: CASSASTGYEQYF. The CDR3 region has the DNA TGTGCCAGCAGTGCTTCGACAGGCTACGAGCAGTACTTC.